The entry that follows covers one TCR beta chain sequence. The data belong to a study of blood T cell repertoires in COVID-19. Study-wide context: PBMCs, B-cell-depleted T cells, or T cells were the source of the cDNA or gDNA that made up the material.

Germline V lookup: CDR1 MDHEN, CDR2 SYDVKM. This CDR3 spans 16 amino acids. The trim removed 4 bases at V and 7 bases at J, leaving 11 bases unmatched. Self-reported history from a screening survey and questionnaire set each donor's cohort. In the authors' workflow: The assay estimated nucleated cells by amplifying reference gene primers. Some clones are missing from TCRdb's copy, which holds only in-frame ones; the method was immunoSEQ multiplex PCR. V and J calls and clone size come straight from that table; D and trimming were deduced from the DNA. The sample lists approximately 250,000 clones, about 81% occurring once.

This clonotype was obtained from a man under 40 with acute COVID-19. The chain links TRBV28 to TRBJ2-1, with 9 bases aligning to TRBD2. The sequenced sample consisted of PBMCs or T cells enriched from blood (not recorded which). Written as DNA, the CDR3 is TGTGCCAGCAGTTCAAGCGGGGGGCCCTCGCGGAATGAGCAGTTCTTC. Encoded protein: CASSSSGGPSRNEQFF.